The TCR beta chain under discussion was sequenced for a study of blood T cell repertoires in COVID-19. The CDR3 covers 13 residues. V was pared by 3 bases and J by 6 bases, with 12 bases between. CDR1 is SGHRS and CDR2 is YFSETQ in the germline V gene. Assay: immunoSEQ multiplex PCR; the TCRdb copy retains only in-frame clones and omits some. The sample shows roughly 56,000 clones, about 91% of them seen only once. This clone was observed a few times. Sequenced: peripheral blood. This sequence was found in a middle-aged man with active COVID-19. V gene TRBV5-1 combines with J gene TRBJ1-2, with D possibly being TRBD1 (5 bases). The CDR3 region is CASSSAGSNGYTF. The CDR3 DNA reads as TGCGCCAGCAGCTCGGCAGGGTCAAATGGCTACACCTTC.